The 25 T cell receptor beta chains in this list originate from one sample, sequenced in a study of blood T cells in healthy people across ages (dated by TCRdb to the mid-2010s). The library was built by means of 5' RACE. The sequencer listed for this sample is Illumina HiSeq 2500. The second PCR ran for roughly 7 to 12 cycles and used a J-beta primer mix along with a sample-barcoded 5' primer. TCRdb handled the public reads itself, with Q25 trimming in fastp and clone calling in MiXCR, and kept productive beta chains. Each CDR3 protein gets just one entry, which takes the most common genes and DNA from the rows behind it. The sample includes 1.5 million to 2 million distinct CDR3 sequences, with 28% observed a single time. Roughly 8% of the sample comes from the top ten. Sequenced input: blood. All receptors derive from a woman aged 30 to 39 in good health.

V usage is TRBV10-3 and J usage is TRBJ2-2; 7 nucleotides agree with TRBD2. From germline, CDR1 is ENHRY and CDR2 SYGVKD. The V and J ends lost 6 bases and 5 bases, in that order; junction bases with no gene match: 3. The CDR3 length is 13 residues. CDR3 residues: CAIRPGGTGELFF. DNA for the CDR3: TGTGCCATCAGGCCCGGGGGGACCGGGGAGCTGTTTTTT.

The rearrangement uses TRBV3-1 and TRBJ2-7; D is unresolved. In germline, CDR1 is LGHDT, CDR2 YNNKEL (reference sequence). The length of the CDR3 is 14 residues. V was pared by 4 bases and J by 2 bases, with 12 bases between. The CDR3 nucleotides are TGTGCCAGCAGCCTAGGACGGCCAGCCTACGAGCAGTACTTC. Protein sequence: CASSLGRPAYEQYF.

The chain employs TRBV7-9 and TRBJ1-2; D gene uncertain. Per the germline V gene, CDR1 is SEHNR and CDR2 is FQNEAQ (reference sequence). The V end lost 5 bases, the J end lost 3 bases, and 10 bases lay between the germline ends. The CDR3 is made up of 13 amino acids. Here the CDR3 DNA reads TGTGCCAGCAGCCCAACCGTGGACTATGGCTACACCTTC. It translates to CASSPTVDYGYTF.

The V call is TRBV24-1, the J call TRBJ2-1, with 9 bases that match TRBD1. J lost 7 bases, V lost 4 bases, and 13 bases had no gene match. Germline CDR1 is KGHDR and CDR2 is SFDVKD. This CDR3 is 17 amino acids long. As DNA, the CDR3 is TGTGCCACCAGTGAAATCACAGGGGGCGGAAGGAGGAATGAGCAGTTCTTC. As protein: CATSEITGGGRRNEQFF.

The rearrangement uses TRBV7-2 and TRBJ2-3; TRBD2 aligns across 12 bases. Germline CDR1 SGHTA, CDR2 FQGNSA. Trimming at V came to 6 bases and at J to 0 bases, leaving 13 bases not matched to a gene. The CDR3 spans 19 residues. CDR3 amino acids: CASRVPGLAGTLSTDTQYF. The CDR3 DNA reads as TGTGCCAGCAGGGTCCCGGGACTAGCGGGCACCCTAAGCACAGATACGCAGTATTTT.

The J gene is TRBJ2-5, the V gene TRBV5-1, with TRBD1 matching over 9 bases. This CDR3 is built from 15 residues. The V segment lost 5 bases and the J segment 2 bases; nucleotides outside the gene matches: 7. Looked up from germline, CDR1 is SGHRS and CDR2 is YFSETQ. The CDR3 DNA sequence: TGCGCCAGCAGGCTTAGACAGGGGGTTCAAGAGACCCAGTACTTC. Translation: CASRLRQGVQETQYF.

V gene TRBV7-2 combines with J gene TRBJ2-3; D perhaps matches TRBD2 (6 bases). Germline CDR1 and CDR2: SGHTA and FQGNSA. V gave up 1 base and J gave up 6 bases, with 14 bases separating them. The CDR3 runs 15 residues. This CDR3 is CASSLGSLASDTQYF. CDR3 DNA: TGTGCCAGCAGCTTAGGGTCCCTAGCGTCCGATACGCAGTATTTT.

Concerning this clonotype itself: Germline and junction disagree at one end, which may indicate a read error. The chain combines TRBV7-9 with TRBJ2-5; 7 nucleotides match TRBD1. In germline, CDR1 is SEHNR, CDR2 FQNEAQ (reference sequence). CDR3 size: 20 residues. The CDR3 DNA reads TGTGCCAGCAGCCAACTCACGGGCTCAGAGGACAGGCCGCTTCAAGAGACCCGGTACTTC. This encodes CASSQLTGSEDRPLQETRYF.

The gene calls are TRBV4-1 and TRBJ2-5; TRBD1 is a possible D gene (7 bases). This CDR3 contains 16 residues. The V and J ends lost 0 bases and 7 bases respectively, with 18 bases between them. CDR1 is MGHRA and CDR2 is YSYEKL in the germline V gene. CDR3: CASSQDPGGPRGTQYF. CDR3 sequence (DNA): TGCGCCAGCAGCCAAGATCCAGGGGGGCCACGGGGGACCCAGTACTTC.

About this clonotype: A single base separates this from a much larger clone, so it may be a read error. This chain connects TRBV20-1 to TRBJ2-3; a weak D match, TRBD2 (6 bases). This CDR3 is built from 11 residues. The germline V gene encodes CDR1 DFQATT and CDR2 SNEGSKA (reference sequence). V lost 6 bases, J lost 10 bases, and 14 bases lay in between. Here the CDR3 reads CSAMGLDAQYF. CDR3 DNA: TGCAGTGCGATGGGACTTGATGCGCAGTATTTT.

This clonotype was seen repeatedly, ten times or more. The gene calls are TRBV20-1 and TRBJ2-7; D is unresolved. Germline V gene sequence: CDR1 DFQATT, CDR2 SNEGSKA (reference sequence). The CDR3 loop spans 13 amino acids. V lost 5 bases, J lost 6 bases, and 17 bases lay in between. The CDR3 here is CSAPDARSIEQYF. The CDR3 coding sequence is TGCAGTGCTCCGGACGCCCGATCAATCGAGCAGTACTTC.

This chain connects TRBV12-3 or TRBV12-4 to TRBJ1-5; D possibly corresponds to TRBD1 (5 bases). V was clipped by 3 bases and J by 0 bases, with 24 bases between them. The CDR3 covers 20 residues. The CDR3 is CASSLGRRGLLTNSNQPQHF. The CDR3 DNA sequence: TGTGCCAGCAGTTTGGGGCGGAGGGGCCTTTTAACTAATAGCAATCAGCCCCAGCATTTT.

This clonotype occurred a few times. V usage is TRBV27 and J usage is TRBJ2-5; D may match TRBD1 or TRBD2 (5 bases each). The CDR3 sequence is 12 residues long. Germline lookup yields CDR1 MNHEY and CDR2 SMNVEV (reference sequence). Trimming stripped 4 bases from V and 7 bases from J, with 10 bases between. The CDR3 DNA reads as TGTGCCAGCAGTTCGGGGCCGCGGACCCAGTACTTC. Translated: CASSSGPRTQYF.

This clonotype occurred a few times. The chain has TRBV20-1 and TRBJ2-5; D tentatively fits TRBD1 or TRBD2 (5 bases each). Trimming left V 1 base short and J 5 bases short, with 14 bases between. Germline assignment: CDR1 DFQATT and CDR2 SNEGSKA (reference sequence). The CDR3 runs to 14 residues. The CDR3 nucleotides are TGCAGTGCTAGAGGCAGTACCGGGGCCGAGACCCAGTACTTC. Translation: CSARGSTGAETQYF.

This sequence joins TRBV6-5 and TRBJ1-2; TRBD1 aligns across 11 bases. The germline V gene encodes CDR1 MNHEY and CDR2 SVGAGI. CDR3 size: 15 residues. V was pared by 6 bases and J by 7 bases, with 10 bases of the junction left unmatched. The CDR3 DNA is TGTGCCAGCAGGACAGGGACAGGGGGTCTGGTTGGCTACACCTTC. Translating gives CASRTGTGGLVGYTF.

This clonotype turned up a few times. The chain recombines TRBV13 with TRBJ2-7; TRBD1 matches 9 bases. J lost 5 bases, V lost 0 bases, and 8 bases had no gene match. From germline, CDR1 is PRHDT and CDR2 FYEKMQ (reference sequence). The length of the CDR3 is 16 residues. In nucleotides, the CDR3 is TGTGCCAGCAGCTTAGGCCTAAAGTACAGGGGGCACGAGCAGTACTTC. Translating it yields CASSLGLKYRGHEQYF.

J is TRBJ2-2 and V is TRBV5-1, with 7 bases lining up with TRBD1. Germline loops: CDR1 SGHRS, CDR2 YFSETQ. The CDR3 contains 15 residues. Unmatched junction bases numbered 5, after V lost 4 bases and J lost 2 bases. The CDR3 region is CASSLWDSNTGELFF. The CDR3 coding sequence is TGCGCCAGCAGCCTATGGGACAGCAACACCGGGGAGCTGTTTTTT.

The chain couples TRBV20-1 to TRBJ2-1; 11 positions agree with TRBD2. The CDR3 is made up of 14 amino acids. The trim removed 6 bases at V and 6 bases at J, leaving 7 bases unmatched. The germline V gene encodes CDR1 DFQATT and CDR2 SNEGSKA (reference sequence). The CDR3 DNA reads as TGCAGTGCCGATAGCGGGAGGGAATTCAATGAGCAGTTCTTC. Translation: CSADSGREFNEQFF.

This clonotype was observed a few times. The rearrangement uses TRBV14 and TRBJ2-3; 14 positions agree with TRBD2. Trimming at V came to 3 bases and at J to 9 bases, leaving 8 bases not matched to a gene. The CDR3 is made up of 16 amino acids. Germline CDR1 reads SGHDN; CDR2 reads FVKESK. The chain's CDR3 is CASSQNSGLAGDTQYF. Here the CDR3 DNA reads TGTGCCAGCAGCCAGAATTCGGGACTAGCGGGAGACACGCAGTATTTT.

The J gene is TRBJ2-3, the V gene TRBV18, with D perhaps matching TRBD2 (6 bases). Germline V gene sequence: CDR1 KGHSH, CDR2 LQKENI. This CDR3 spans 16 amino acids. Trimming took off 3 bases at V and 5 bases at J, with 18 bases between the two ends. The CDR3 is CASSPAGSIRGDTQYF. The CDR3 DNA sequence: TGTGCCAGCTCACCGGCGGGGAGTATCCGTGGAGATACGCAGTATTTT.

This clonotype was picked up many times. As DNA, the CDR3 is TGCAGCGTTGAAGATCCTAGGATTAACCAAGAGACCCAGTACTTC. Translating gives CSVEDPRINQETQYF. V is TRBV29-1 and J is TRBJ2-5; D is undetermined. The V end lost 0 bases, the J end lost 0 bases, and 11 bases lay between the germline ends. Per the germline V gene, CDR1 is SQVTM and CDR2 is ANQGSEA. The CDR3 runs 15 residues.

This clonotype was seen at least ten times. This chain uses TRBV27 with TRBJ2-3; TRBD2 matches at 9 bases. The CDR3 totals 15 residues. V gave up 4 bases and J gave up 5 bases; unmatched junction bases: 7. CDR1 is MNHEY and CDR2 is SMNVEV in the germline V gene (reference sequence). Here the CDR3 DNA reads TGTGCCAGCAGTTCTCCGGGACTAGCAAGAGATACGCAGTATTTT. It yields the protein CASSSPGLARDTQYF.

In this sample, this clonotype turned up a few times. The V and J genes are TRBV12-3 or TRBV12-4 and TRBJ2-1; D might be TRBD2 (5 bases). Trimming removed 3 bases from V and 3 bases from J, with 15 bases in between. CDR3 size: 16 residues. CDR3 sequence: CASSFSPPGGYNEQFF. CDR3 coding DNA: TGTGCCAGCAGTTTTTCTCCGCCTGGAGGCTACAATGAGCAGTTCTTC.

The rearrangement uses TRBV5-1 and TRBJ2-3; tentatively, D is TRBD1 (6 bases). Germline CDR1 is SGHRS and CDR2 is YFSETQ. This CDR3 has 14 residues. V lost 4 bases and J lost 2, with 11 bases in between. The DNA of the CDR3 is TGCGCCAGCAGCGGTCAGGGGCACACAGATACGCAGTATTTT. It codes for CASSGQGHTDTQYF.

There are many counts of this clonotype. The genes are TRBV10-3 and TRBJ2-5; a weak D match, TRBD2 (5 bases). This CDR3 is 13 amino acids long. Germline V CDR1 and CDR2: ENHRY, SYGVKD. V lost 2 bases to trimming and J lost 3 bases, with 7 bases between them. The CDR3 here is CAISETREETQYF. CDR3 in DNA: TGTGCCATCAGTGAGACTAGAGAAGAGACCCAGTACTTC.